Below, 9 T cell receptor beta chains from the same sample are listed, as sequenced in a study of cytomegalovirus exposure and HLA in healthy donors. Vbeta (60) and Jbeta (13) primers were used in the PCR. TCRdb keeps only in-frame clones here, not all; method: immunoSEQ multiplex PCR. The table includes roughly 120,000 clones, 79% detected once. Sequenced: PBMCs. The source of these receptors is a man between 18 and 29 years old in good health and CMV-seronegative.

The chain links TRBV14 to TRBJ2-2; 15 positions agree with TRBD2. This CDR3 comprises 19 residues. Germline CDR1 is SGHDN and CDR2 is FVKESK. J was trimmed by 0 bases and V by 4 bases; bases with no gene match: 6. The chain's CDR3 is CASSRGGLAGGANTGELFF. For the CDR3, the DNA is TGTGCCAGCAGCCGAGGGGGACTAGCGGGAGGAGCGAACACCGGGGAGCTGTTTTTT.

V usage is TRBV4-2 and J usage is TRBJ1-1, with TRBD1 as a possible D gene (5 bases). This CDR3 region has 15 residues. The ends were cut back, 2 bases at V and 2 bases at J, with 12 bases in the middle. Germline CDR1 LGHNA, CDR2 YNFKEQ. The CDR3 DNA follows: TGTGCCAGCAGCCAAAACCGCAGGGAAAACACTGAAGCTTTCTTT. Amino acid sequence: CASSQNRRENTEAFF.

The chain has TRBV28 and TRBJ1-2, with TRBD1 as a possible D gene (6 bases). V lost 8 bases and J lost 4, with 17 bases in between. From germline, CDR1 is MDHEN and CDR2 SYDVKM. CDR3 length equals 14 residues. CDR3 nucleotide sequence: TGTGCCAGCTGGGGGCAGGGCGAAGGCTATGGCTACACCTTC. As protein: CASWGQGEGYGYTF.

V is TRBV29-1 and J is TRBJ2-5; D ambiguous. CDR3 length equals 13 residues. Per germline, CDR1 SQVTM and CDR2 ANQGSEA. Trimming removed 1 base from V and 13 bases from J, with 19 bases in between. CDR3 sequence: CSVEGRVAVRSYF. The CDR3 DNA is TGCAGCGTTGAAGGACGGGTTGCGGTCCGATCGTACTTC.

The V and J genes are TRBV28 and TRBJ2-1; possible D gene TRBD1, 5 bases. There are 14 residues in the CDR3. CDR1 is MDHEN, CDR2 SYDVKM, per germline. V shed 3 bases and J shed 4 bases, with 10 bases lying between them. CDR3 nucleotide sequence: TGTGCCAGCAGTTTCCCGAGACAGTACAATGAGCAGTTCTTC. It is translated as CASSFPRQYNEQFF. Full variable domain (rest looked up from reference TRBV28 and TRBJ2-1): DVKVTQSSRYLVKRTGEKVFLECVQDMDHENMFWYRQDPGLGLRLIYFSYDVKMKEKGDIPEGYSVSREKKERFSLILESASTNQTSMYLCASSFPRQYNEQFFGPGTRLTVL.

With regard to this clone: Germline and junction disagree at one end, which may indicate a read error. The J gene is TRBJ2-4, the V gene TRBV30, with TRBD2 identical over 9 bases. CDR3 length equals 18 residues. Germline V gene lookup returns CDR1 GTSNPN and CDR2 SVGIG (reference sequence). CDR3 loop: CAWGFQGRLAGAQNIQYF. The DNA of the CDR3 is TGTGCCTGGGGGTTTCAGGGGCGGTTAGCGGGAGCCCAAAACATTCAGTACTTC.

The chain uses TRBV25-1 and TRBJ2-1; TRBD2 matches 14 bases. CDR1 is MGHDK, CDR2 SYGVNS, per germline. V trimming: 6 bases; J trimming: 7 bases; junction bases outside the gene matches: 5. This CDR3 region has 15 residues. Written as DNA, the CDR3 is TGTGCCAGCAGGGGACTAGCGGGAGTATCTAATGAGCAGTTCTTC. Protein product: CASRGLAGVSNEQFF.

The V and J genes are TRBV28 and TRBJ2-5; D might be TRBD2 (5 bases). Germline CDR1 MDHEN, CDR2 SYDVKM. V shed 6 bases and J shed 6 bases, with 11 bases lying between them. The CDR3 has 12 residues. The CDR3 here is CASRDPGKTQYF. The CDR3 DNA reads as TGTGCCAGCAGGGACCCCGGGAAGACCCAGTACTTC.

This chain links TRBV18 with TRBJ1-1; possibly TRBD1 for D (5 bases). V was trimmed by 2 bases and J by 1 base, leaving 5 bases between them. CDR1 and CDR2 (germline): KGHSH, LQKENI. The CDR3 has 13 residues. In DNA, the CDR3 is TGTGCCAGCTCACCAACAGGGAACACTGAAGCTTTCTTT. Translated, it gives CASSPTGNTEAFF.